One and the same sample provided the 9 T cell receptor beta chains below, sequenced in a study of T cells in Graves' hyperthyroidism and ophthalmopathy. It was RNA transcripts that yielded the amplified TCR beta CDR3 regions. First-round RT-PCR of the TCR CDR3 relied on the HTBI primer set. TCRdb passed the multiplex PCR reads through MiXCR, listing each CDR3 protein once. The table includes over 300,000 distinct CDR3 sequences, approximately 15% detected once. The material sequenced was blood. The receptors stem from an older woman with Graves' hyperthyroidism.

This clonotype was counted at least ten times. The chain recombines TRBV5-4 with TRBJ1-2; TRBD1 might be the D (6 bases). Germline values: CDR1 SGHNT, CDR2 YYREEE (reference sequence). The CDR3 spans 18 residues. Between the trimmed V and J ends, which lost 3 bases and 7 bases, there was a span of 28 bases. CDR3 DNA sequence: TGTGCCAGCAGCTCGCCAGACTATTTCACAGGGTCCGGGCGTGGCTACACCTTC. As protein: CASSSPDYFTGSGRGYTF.

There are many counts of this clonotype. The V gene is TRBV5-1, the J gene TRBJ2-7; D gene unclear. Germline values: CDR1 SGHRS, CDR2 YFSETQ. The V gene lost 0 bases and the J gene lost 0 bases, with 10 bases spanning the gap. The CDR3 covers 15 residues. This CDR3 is CASSLGHHSSYEQYF. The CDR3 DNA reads TGCGCCAGCAGCTTGGGACACCATTCCTCCTACGAGCAGTACTTC.

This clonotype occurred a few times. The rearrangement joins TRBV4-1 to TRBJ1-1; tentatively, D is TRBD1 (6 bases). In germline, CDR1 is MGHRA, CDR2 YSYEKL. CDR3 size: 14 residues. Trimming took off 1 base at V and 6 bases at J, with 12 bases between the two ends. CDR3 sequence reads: CASSQGPGGAEAFF. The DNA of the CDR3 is TGCGCCAGCAGCCAAGGCCCCGGGGGCGCTGAAGCTTTCTTT.

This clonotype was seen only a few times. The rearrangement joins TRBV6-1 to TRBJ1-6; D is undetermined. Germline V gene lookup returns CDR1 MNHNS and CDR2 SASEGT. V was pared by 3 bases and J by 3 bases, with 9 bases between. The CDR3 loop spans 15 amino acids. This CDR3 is CASSDPMNYNSPLHF. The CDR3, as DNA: TGTGCCAGCAGTGATCCCATGAACTATAATTCACCCCTCCACTTT.

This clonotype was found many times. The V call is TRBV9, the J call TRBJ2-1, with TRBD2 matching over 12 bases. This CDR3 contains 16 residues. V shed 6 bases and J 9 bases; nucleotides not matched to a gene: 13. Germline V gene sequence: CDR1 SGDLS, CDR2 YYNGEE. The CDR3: CASNKHRLAGVGEQFF. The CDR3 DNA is TGTGCCAGCAACAAGCATCGACTAGCGGGAGTCGGTGAGCAGTTCTTC.

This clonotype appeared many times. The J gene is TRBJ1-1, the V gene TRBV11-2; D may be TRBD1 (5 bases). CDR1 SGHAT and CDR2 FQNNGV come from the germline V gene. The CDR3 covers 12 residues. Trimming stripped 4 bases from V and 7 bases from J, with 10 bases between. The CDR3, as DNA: TGTGCCAGCAGCTCTCAGGGAATTGAAGCTTTCTTT. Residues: CASSSQGIEAFF. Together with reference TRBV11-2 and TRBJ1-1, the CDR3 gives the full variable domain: EAGVAQSPRYKIIEKRQSVAFWCNPISGHATLYWYQQILGQGPKLLIQFQNNGVVDDSQLPKDRFSAERLKGVDSTLKIQPAKLEDSAVYLCASSSQGIEAFFGQGTRLTVV.

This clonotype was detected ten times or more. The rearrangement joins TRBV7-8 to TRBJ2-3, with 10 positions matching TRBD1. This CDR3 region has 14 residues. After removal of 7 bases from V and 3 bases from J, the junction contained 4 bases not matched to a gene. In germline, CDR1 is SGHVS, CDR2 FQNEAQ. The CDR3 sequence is CASTRDRGTDTQYF. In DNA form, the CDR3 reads TGTGCCAGCACGCGGGACAGGGGAACAGATACGCAGTATTTT.

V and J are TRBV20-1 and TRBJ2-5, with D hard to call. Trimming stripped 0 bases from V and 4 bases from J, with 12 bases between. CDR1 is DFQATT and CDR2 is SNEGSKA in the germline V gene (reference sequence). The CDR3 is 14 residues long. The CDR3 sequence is CSAREYTWGETQYF. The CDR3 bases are TGCAGTGCTAGAGAATACACCTGGGGAGAGACCCAGTACTTC.

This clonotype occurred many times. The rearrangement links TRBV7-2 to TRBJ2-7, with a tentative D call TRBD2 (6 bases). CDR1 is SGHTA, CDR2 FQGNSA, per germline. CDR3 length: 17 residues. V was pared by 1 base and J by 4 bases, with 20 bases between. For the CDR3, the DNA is TGTGCCAGCAGCTTAGGTCATCATCCGGGAGCAGTGTACGAGCAGTACTTC. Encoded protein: CASSLGHHPGAVYEQYF.